A selection of T cell receptor beta chains follows, all from one sample in a study of T cell responses to AZD1222 COVID-19 vaccine. Produced via immunoSEQ multiplex PCR; TCRdb's table is partial and in-frame only. The sample holds about 53,000 clones; approximately 84% are singletons and the top ten take approximately 30%. Specimen: peripheral blood, collected on day 0 of AZD1222 vaccination. These receptors all stem from an adult in good health. Each CDR3 is given with its conserved first and last residue. A D gene is named only where the DNA matches it firmly. Not every row has a clone size; where given, it reads once, few, many or a size class.

V gene,CDR3 length,clone size,J gene,D gene,CDR3 protein,CDR3 DNA
TRBV2,14,.,TRBJ1-2,.,CASTFAGANYGYTF,TGTGCCAGCACTTTCGCAGGGGCCAACTATGGCTACACCTTC
TRBV5-8,13,.,TRBJ2-5,.,CASSLVPGKTQYF,TGTGCCAGCAGCTTGGTCCCAGGGAAGACCCAGTACTTC
TRBV28,15,.,TRBJ1-2,TRBD1,CASSLSGTGGLGYTF,TGTGCCAGCAGTTTATCCGGGACAGGGGGCCTTGGCTACACCTTC
TRBV11-2,15,.,TRBJ2-1,TRBD2,CASSFGLAEYNEQFF,TGTGCCAGCAGCTTCGGACTAGCGGAGTACAATGAGCAGTTCTTC
TRBV14,14,.,TRBJ1-4,TRBD1,CASSRQGGYEKLFF,TGTGCCAGCAGCCGACAGGGAGGTTATGAAAAACTGTTTTTT
TRBV19,14,.,TRBJ1-2,TRBD1,CASSLGQGTGGYTF,TGTGCCAGTAGTCTCGGACAGGGGACGGGGGGCTACACCTTC
TRBV7-9,14,.,TRBJ1-4,.,CALGGGPTNEKLFF,TGTGCCTTAGGAGGAGGGCCAACTAATGAAAAACTGTTTTTT
TRBV11-3,17,.,TRBJ2-1,.,CASSPPGGTRASNEQFF,TGTGCCAGCAGCCCTCCTGGGGGGACTCGCGCTTCCAATGAGCAGTTCTTC
TRBV29-1,10,.,TRBJ2-5,TRBD2,CSAGGETQYF,TGCAGCGCGGGGGGGGAGACCCAGTACTTC
TRBV7-3,16,.,TRBJ2-1,TRBD2,CASSPGGGRLYNEQFF,TGTGCCAGTAGCCCCGGGGGCGGGAGGCTATACAATGAGCAGTTCTTC
TRBV7-2,15,.,TRBJ2-7,.,CASSLGLINPYEQYF,TGTGCCAGCAGCTTAGGATTAATAAACCCCTACGAGCAGTACTTC
TRBV11-2,15,.,TRBJ2-5,.,CASTILRGNQETQYF,TGTGCCAGCACTATCCTCCGGGGGAACCAAGAGACCCAGTACTTC
TRBV5-1,14,few,TRBJ1-1,TRBD1,CASSTQGGDTEAFF,TGCGCCAGCAGCACCCAGGGGGGGGACACTGAAGCTTTCTTT
TRBV5-6,14,.,TRBJ1-2,.,CASRDGGVVYGYTF,TGTGCCAGCAGGGATGGGGGGGTGGTCTATGGCTACACCTTC
TRBV30,14,.,TRBJ1-2,.,CAWRLSELLGGYTF,TGTGCCTGGAGACTCTCGGAGTTATTGGGTGGCTACACCTTC
TRBV19,17,many,TRBJ1-2,TRBD1,CASSRSSARGKNYGYTF,TGTGCCAGTAGTCGTTCGAGTGCCAGGGGGAAAAACTATGGCTACACCTTC
TRBV5-8,15,.,TRBJ2-7,TRBD1,CASSLPGQGRYEQYF,TGTGCCAGCAGCTTGCCTGGACAGGGTCGCTACGAGCAGTACTTC
TRBV2,13,.,TRBJ1-1,TRBD1,CASSEWEQGAAFF,TGTGCCAGCAGTGAGTGGGAACAGGGGGCGGCTTTCTTT
TRBV7-2,12,.,TRBJ2-3,.,CASSESTDTQYF,TGTGCCAGCAGCGAGAGCACAGATACGCAGTATTTT
TRBV19,15,.,TRBJ1-1,.,CASSPSQGGVTEAFF,TGTGCCAGTAGTCCGTCGCAGGGAGGGGTAACTGAAGCTTTCTTT
TRBV12-3/TRBV12-4,12,.,TRBJ1-1,.,CASTLWGTEAFF,TGTGCCAGCACCCTGTGGGGGACTGAAGCTTTCTTT
TRBV4-3,16,.,TRBJ2-7,TRBD2,CASSQYRGLAGHEQYF,TGCGCCAGCAGCCAATATAGGGGACTAGCGGGACACGAGCAGTACTTC
TRBV7-8,15,.,TRBJ2-2,.,CASSLVGLYTGELFF,TGTGCCAGCAGCTTAGTTGGGCTTTATACCGGGGAGCTGTTTTTT
TRBV27,15,few,TRBJ1-4,TRBD1,CASSRRDRGREKLFF,TGTGCCAGCAGCCGGCGGGACAGGGGGCGTGAAAAACTGTTTTTT
TRBV5-1,13,.,TRBJ2-7,.,CASSLRTAYEQYF,TGCGCCAGCAGCTTAAGGACAGCCTACGAGCAGTACTTC